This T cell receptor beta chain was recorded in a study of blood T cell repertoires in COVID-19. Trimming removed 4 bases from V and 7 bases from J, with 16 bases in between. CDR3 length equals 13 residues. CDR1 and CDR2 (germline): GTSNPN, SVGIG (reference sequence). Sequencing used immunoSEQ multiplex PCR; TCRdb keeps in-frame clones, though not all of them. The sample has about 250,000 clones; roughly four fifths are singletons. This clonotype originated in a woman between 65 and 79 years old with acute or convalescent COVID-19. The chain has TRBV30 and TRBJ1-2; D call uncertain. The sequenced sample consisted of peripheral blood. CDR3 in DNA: TGTGCCTGGACCATTGGGCCGTTTGGTGGCTACACCTTC. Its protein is CAWTIGPFGGYTF. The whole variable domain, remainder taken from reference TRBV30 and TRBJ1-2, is SQTIHQWPATLVQPVGSPLSLECTVEGTSNPNLYWYRQAAGRGLQLLFYSVGIGQISSEVPQNLSASRPQDRQFILSSKKLLLSDSGFYLCAWTIGPFGGYTFGSGTRLTVV.